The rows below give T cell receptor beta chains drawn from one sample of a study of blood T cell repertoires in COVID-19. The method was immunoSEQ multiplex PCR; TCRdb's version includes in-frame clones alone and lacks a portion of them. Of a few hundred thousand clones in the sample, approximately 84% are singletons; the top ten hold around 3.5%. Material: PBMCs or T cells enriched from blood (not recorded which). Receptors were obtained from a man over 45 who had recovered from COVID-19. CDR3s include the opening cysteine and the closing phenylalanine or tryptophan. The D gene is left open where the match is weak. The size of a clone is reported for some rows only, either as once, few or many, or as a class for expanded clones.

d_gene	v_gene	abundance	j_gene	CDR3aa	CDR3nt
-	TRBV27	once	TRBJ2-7	CASSLTRASYEQYF	TGTGCCAGCAGTTTAACCAGGGCGTCCTACGAGCAGTACTTC
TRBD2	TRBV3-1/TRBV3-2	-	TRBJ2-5	CASSQGVASGGQETQYF	TGTGCCAGCAGCCAAGGGGTGGCTAGCGGGGGGCAAGAGACCCAGTACTTC
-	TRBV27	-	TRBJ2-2	CASSTLDPGELFF	TGTGCCAGCAGCACTCTAGACCCCGGGGAGCTGTTTTTT
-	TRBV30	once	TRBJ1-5	CAWSSPGGGPYQPQHF	TGTGCCTGGAGTTCCCCGGGGGGGGGTCCTTATCAGCCCCAGCATTTT
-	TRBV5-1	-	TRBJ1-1	CASSLEVEGTEAFF	TGCGCCAGCAGCTTGGAGGTCGAGGGTACTGAAGCTTTCTTT
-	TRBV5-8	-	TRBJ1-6	CASSPPAGGQRYSPLHF	TGTGCCAGCAGCCCTCCGGCCGGGGGTCAAAGGTACTCACCCCTCCACTTT
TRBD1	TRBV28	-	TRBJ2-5	CASSRQGAPGETQYF	TGTGCCAGCAGTCGGCAGGGGGCGCCTGGGGAGACCCAGTACTTC
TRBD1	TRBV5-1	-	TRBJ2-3	CASTGQGTGVDTQYF	TGCGCCAGCACGGGTCAAGGGACAGGGGTAGATACGCAGTATTTT
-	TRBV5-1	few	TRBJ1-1	CASNEGNTEAFF	TGCGCCAGCAACGAGGGTAACACTGAAGCTTTCTTT
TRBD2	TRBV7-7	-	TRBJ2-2	CASSLYELAGVTGELFF	TGTGCTAGCAGCTTATACGAACTAGCGGGAGTCACCGGGGAGCTGTTTTTT
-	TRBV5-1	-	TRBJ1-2	CASSLTGWDYGYTF	TGCGCCAGCAGCTTGACAGGGTGGGACTATGGCTACACCTTC
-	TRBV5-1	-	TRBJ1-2	CASSLGQALGYTF	TGCGCCAGCAGCTTAGGCCAGGCTCTCGGCTACACCTTC
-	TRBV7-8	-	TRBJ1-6	CASSSLRAGPLHF	TGTGCCAGCAGCTCCCTCCGAGCCGGTCCCCTCCACTTT
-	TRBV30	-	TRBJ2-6	CAWSGASSGANVLTF	TGTGCCTGGAGTGGGGCGAGCTCTGGGGCCAACGTCCTGACTTTC
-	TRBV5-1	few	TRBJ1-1	CASSLGTEAFF	TGCGCCAGCAGTCTCGGCACTGAAGCTTTCTTT
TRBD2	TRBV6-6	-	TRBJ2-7	CASSRASEAGVRNEQYF	TGTGCCAGCAGTCGGGCATCGGAAGCGGGGGTTAGAAACGAGCAGTACTTC
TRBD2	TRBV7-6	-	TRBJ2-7	CASSSPPLAGYFYEQYF	TGTGCCAGCAGTTCCCCCCCACTAGCGGGGTACTTCTACGAGCAGTACTTC
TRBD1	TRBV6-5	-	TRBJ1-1	CASSYSTRGPGGAFF	TGTGCCAGCAGTTACTCAACCAGGGGGCCTGGAGGAGCTTTCTTT
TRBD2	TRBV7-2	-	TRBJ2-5	CASSSLRGETQYF	TGTGCCAGCAGCTCCCTGCGGGGGGAGACCCAGTACTTC